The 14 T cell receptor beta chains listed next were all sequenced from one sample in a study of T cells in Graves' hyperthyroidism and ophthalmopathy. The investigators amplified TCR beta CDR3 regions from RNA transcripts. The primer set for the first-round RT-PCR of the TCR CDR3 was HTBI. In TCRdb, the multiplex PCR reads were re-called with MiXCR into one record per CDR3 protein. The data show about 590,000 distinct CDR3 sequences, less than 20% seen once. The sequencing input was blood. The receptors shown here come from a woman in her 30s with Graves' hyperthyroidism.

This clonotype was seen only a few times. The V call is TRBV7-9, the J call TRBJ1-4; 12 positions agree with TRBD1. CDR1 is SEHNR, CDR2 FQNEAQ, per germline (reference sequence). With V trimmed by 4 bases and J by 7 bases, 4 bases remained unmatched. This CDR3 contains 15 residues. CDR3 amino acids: CASSSGTGGFEKLFF. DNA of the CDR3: TGTGCCAGCAGCTCCGGGACAGGGGGCTTTGAAAAACTGTTTTTT.

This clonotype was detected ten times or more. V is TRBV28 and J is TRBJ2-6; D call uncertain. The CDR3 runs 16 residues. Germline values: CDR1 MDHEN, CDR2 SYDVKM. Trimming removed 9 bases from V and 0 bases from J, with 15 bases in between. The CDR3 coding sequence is TGTGCCAGTCGATCTGGCCTAGACTCTGGGGCCAACGTCCTGACTTTC. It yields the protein CASRSGLDSGANVLTF.

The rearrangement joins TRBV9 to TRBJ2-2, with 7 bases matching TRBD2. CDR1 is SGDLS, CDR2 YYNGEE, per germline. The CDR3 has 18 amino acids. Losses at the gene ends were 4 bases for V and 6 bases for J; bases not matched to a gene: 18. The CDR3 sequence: CASSLIGVRSGAPGELFF. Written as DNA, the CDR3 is TGTGCCAGCAGCTTAATTGGGGTTCGGAGCGGGGCCCCCGGGGAGCTGTTTTTT. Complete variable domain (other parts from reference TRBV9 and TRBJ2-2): DSGVTQTPKHLITATGQRVTLRCSPRSGDLSVYWYQQSLDQGLQFLIQYYNGEERAKGNILERFSAQQFPDLHSELNLSSLELGDSALYFCASSLIGVRSGAPGELFFGEGSRLTVL.

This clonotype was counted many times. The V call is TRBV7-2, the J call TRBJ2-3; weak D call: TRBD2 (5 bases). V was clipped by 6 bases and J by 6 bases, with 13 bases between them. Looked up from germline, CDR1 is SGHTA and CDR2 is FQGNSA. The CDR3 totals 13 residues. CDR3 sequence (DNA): TGTGCCAGCAGACTAGACTCTGCGGATACGCAGTATTTT. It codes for CASRLDSADTQYF.

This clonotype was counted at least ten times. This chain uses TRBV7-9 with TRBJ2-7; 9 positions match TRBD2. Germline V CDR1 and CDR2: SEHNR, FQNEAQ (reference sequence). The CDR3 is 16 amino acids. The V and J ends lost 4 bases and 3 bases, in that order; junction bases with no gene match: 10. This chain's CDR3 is CASSSSISGRSYEQYF. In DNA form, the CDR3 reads TGTGCCAGCAGCTCATCTATTAGCGGGAGAAGCTACGAGCAGTACTTC.

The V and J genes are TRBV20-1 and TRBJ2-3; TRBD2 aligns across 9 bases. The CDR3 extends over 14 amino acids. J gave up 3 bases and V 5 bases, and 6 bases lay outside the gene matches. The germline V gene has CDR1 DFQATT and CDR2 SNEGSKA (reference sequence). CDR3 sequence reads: CSAAVAGATDTQYF. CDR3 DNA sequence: TGCAGTGCTGCTGTAGCGGGAGCGACAGATACGCAGTATTTT.

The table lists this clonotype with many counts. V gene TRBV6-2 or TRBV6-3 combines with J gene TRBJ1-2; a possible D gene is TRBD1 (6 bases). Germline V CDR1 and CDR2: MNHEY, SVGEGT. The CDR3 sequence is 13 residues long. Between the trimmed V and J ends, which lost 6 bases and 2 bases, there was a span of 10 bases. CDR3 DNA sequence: TGTGCCAGCAGGACTGACAGGAACTATGGCTACACCTTC. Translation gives CASRTDRNYGYTF.

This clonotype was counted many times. The CDR3 DNA reads as TGTGCCAGCAGTCAGGACAGTTCCTACGAGCAGTACTTC. Encoded protein: CASSQDSSYEQYF. This sequence joins TRBV6-2 or TRBV6-3 and TRBJ2-7; a weak D match, TRBD1 (6 bases). Germline CDR1 and CDR2: MNHEY and SVGEGT. The CDR3 is 13 residues long. V was clipped by 5 bases and J by 1 base, with 9 bases between them.

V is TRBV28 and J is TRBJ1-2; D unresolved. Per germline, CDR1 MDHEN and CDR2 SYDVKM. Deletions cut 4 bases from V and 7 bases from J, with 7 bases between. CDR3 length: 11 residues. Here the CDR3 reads CASSWQAGYTF. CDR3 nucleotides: TGTGCCAGCAGTTGGCAGGCTGGCTACACCTTC.

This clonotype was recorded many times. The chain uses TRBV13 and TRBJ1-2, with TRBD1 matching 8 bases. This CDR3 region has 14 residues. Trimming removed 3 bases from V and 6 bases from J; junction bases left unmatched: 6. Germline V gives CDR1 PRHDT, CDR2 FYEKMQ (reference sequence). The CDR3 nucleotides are TGTGCCAGCAGCTTCGGGGACAGGTCCGATGGCTACACCTTC. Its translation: CASSFGDRSDGYTF.

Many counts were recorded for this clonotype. Here the CDR3 DNA reads TGTGCCAGCAGTTACTCGAGCAGGGGGACAAGCTCCTACGAGCAGTACTTC. It codes for CASSYSSRGTSSYEQYF. The chain carries TRBV6-6 and TRBJ2-7; 7 nucleotides match TRBD1. Unmatched junction bases numbered 8, after V lost 0 bases and J lost 0 bases. This CDR3 has 17 amino acids. Germline V gene sequence: CDR1 MNHNY, CDR2 SVGAGI (reference sequence).

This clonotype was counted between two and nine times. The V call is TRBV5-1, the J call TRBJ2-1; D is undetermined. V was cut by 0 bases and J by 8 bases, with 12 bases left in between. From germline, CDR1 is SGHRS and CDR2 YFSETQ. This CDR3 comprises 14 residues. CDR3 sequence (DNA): TGCGCCAGCAGCTTGGTGGCTGGGGTTTATGAGCAGTTCTTC. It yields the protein CASSLVAGVYEQFF.

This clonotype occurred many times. Here the CDR3 reads CASSLGSGAPRGEQFF. In nucleotides, the CDR3 is TGTGCCAGCAGTTTAGGAAGCGGGGCCCCAAGGGGTGAGCAGTTCTTC. V gene TRBV27 combines with J gene TRBJ2-1; 7 bases fit TRBD2. Per germline, CDR1 MNHEY and CDR2 SMNVEV (reference sequence). The J segment lost 9 bases and the V segment lost 2 bases, leaving 13 bases of the junction unmatched. This CDR3 comprises 16 residues.

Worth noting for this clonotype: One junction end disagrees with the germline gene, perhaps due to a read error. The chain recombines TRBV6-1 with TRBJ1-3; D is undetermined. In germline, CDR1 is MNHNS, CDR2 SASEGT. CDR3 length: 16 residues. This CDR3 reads CVSSLRPTSSGNTIYF. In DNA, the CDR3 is TGTGTCAGCAGTCTACGGCCGACCTCCTCTGGAAACACCATATATTTT.